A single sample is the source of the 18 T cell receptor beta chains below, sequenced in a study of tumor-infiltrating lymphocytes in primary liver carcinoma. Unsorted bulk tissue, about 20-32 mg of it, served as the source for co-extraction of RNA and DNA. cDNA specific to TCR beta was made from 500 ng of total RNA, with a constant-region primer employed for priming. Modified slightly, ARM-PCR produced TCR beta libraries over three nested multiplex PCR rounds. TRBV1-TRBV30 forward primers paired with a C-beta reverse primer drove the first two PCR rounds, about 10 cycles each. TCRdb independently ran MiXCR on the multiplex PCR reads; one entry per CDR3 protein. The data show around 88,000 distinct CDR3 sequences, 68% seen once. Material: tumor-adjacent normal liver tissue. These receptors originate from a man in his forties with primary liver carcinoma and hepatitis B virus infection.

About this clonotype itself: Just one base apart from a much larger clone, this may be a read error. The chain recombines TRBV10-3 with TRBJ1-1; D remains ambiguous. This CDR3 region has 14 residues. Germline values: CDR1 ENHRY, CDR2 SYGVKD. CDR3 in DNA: TGTGCCATCAGTGGCAACTACATGAACACTGTAGCTTTCTTT. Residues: CAISGNYMNTVAFF.

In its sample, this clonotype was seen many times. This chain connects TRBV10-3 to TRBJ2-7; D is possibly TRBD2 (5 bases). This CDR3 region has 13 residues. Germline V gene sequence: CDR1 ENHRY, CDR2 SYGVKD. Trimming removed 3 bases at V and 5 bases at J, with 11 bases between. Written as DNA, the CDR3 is TGTGCCATCAGTGAAACGAGTAGCGACGAGCAGTACTTC. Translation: CAISETSSDEQYF.

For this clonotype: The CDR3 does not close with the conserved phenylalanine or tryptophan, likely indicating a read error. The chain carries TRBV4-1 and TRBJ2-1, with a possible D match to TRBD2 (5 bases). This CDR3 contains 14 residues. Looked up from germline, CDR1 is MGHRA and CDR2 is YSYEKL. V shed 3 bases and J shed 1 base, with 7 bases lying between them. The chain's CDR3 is CASSQEVSYNEQFY. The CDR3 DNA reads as TGCGCCAGCAGCCAGGAGGTGTCCTACAATGAGCAGTTCTAC.

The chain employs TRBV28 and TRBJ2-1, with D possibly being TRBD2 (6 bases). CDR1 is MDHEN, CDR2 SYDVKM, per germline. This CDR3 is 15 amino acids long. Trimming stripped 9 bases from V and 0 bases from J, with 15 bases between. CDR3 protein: CASREDSSSYNEQFF. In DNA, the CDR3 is TGTGCCAGTAGGGAGGATTCTAGCTCCTACAATGAGCAGTTCTTC.

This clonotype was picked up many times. The CDR3 bases are TGTGCCAGCAGAAAGGACAGGGCAACCTACGAGCAGTACTTC. It encodes CASRKDRATYEQYF. The V call is TRBV6-6, the J call TRBJ2-7; 8 bases map to TRBD1. V dropped 6 bases and J dropped 2; count of bases not matched to a gene: 6. CDR1 and CDR2 from the germline V gene are MNHNY and SVGAGI (reference sequence). This CDR3 region has 14 residues.

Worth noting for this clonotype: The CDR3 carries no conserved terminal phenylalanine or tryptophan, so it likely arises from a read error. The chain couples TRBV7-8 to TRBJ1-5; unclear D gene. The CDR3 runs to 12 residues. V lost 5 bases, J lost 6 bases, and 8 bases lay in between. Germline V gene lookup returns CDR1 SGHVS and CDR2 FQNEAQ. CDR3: CASSNQVQPQHL. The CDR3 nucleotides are TGTGCCAGCAGCAACCAGGTTCAGCCCCAGCATTTG.

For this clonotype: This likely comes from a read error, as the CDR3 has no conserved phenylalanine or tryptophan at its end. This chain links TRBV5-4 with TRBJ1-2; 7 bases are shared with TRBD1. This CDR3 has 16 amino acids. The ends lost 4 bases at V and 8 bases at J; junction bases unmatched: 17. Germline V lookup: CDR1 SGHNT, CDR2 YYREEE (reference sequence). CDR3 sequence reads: CASSTNQGGRVRGYTL. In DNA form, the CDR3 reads TGTGCCAGCAGCACTAACCAGGGGGGTCGGGTTCGGGGCTACACCTTA.

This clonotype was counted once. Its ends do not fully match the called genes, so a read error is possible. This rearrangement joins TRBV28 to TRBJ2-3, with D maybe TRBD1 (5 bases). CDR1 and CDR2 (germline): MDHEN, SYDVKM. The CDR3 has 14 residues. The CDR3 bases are TGCGCCAGCAAAGGGGTGCTAAGCACATATACGCAGTATTTT. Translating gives CASKGVLSTYTQYF.

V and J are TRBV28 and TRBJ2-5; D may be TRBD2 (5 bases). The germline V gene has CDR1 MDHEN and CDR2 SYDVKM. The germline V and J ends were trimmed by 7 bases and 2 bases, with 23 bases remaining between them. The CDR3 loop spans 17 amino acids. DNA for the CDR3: TGTGCCAGCAATTCCATTTCTAGCAGAGGCTCTCAAGAGACCCAGTACTTC. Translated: CASNSISSRGSQETQYF.

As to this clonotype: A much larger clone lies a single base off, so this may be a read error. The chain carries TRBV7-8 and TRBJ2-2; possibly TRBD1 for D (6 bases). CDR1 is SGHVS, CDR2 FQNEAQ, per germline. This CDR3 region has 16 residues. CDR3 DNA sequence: TGTGCCAGCAGCTTAGCCGCACAGGGCTACACCGGGGAGCTGTCTTTT. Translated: CASSLAAQGYTGELSF. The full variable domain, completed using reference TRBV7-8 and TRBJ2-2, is GAGVSQSPRYKVAKRGQDVALRCDPISGHVSLFWYQQALGQGPEFLTYFQNEAQLDKSGLPSDRFFAERPEGSVSTLKIQRTQQEDSAVYLCASSLAAQGYTGELSFGEGSRLTVL.

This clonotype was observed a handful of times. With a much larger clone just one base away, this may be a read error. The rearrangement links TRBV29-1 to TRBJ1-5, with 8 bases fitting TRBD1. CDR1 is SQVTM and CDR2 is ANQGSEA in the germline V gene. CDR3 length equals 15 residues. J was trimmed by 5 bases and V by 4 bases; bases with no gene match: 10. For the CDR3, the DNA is TGCAGCGTTGGGGCGGACAGGGATGGCGATCAGCCCCAGCATTTT. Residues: CSVGADRDGDQPQHF.

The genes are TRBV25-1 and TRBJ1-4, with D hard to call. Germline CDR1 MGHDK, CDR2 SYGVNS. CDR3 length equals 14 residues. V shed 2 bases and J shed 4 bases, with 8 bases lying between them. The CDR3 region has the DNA TGTGCCAGCAGTGAAAACCAGATTAATGAAAAACTGTTTTTT. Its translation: CASSENQINEKLFF.

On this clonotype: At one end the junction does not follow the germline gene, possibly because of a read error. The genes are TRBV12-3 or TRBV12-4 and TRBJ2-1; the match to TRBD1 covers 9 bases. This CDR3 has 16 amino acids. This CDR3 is CANSLPGTGLRGEQFF. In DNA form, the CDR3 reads TGTGCCAACAGTTTGCCCGGGACAGGGCTCCGGGGTGAGCAATTCTTC.

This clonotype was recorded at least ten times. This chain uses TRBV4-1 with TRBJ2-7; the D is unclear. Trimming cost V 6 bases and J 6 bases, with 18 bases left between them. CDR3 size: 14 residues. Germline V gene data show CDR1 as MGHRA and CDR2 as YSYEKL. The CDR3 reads CASSFSLLGREQYF. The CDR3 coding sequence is TGCGCCAGCAGTTTCTCACTACTCGGCCGCGAGCAGTACTTC.

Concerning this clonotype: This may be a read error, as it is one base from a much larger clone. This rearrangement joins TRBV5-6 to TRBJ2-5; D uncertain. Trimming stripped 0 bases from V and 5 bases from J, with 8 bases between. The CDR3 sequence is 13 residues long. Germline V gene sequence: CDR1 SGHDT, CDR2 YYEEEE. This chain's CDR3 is CASSLAYGETQYF. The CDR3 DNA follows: TGTGCCAGCAGCTTGGCCTATGGGGAGACCCAGTACTTC.

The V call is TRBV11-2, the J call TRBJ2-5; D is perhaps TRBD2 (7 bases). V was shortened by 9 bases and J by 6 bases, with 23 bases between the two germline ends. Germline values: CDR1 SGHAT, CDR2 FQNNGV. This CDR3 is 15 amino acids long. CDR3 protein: CASSNLTGAGKTQYF. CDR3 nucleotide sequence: TGTGCCAGTAGCAACCTGACAGGAGCGGGAAAGACCCAGTACTTC.

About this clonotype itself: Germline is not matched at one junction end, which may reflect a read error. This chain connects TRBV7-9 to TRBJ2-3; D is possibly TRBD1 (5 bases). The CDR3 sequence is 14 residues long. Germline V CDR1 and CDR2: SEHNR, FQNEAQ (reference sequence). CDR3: CASSISRDEDTQYF. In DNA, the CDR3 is TGCGCCAGCAGCATTAGCAGGGATGAGGATACGCAGTATTTT.

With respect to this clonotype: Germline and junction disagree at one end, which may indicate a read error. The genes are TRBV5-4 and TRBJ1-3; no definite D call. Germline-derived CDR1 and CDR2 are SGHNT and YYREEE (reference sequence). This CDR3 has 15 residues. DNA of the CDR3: TGTGCCAGCAACTTCTCCGGCCCCGCTGGAAACACCGTATATTTT. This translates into CASNFSGPAGNTVYF.